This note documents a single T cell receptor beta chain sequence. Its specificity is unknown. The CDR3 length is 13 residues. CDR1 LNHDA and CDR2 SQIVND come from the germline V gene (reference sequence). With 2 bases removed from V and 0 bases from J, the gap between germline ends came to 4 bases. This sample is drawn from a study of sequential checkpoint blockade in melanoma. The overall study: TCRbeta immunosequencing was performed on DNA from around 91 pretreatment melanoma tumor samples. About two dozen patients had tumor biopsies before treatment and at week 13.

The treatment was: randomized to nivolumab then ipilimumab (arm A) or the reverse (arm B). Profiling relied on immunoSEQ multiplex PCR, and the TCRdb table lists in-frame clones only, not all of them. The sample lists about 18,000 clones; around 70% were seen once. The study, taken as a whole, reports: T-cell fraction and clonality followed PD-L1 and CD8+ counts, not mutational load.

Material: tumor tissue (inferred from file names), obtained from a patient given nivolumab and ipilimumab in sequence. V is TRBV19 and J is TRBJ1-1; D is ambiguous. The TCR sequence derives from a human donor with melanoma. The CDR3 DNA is TGTGCCAGTAGTATACGGTTGAACACTGAAGCTTTCTTT. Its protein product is CASSIRLNTEAFF.